This entry features one T cell receptor (beta chain) sequence. The antigen is undetermined. Trimming removed 6 bases at V and 5 bases at J, with 14 bases between. This CDR3 has 13 residues. These data originate in a study of T cell responses to AZD1222 COVID-19 vaccine. Only in-frame clones appear in the TCRdb table, and some are missing; sequencing was by immunoSEQ multiplex PCR. Of under 150,000 clones listed, approximately 90% are singletons. Study findings and constraints: Targeting of unmutated variant regions was reportedly seen in nearly half of spike-specific TCRs.

The chain joins TRBV12-3 or TRBV12-4 to TRBJ2-7; D is perhaps TRBD1 (5 bases). This TCR came from an adult in good health. Source: peripheral blood, taken on day 0 of MenACWY control vaccination. The CDR3 reads CASRTPWGDEQYF. CDR3 coding DNA: TGTGCCAGCAGAACCCCCTGGGGCGACGAGCAGTACTTC.